Listed below are T cell receptor beta chains from one sample, sequenced in a study of cytomegalovirus exposure and HLA in healthy donors. Produced via immunoSEQ multiplex PCR; TCRdb's table is partial and in-frame only. The sample lists 150,000 or so clones, approximately 80% occurring once. Sequenced input: PBMCs. All receptors come from a woman in her thirties or forties in good health and CMV-seronegative. Each CDR3 is given with its conserved first and last residue.

CDR3 | V
CASRREGFGSNIQYF | TRBV27
CASSLAGLRDEQYF | TRBV5-4
CASSPRGAYSGNTIYF | TRBV7-2
CASSLEGDGNTEAFF | TRBV7-9
CASSVSGNPNTGELFF | TRBV7-3
CASSITDRGRNQPQHF | TRBV19
CSSSLLAGGTGELFF | TRBV7-9
CASSFKGAGEQYF | TRBV5-1
CASATGRDSPLHF | TRBV6-1